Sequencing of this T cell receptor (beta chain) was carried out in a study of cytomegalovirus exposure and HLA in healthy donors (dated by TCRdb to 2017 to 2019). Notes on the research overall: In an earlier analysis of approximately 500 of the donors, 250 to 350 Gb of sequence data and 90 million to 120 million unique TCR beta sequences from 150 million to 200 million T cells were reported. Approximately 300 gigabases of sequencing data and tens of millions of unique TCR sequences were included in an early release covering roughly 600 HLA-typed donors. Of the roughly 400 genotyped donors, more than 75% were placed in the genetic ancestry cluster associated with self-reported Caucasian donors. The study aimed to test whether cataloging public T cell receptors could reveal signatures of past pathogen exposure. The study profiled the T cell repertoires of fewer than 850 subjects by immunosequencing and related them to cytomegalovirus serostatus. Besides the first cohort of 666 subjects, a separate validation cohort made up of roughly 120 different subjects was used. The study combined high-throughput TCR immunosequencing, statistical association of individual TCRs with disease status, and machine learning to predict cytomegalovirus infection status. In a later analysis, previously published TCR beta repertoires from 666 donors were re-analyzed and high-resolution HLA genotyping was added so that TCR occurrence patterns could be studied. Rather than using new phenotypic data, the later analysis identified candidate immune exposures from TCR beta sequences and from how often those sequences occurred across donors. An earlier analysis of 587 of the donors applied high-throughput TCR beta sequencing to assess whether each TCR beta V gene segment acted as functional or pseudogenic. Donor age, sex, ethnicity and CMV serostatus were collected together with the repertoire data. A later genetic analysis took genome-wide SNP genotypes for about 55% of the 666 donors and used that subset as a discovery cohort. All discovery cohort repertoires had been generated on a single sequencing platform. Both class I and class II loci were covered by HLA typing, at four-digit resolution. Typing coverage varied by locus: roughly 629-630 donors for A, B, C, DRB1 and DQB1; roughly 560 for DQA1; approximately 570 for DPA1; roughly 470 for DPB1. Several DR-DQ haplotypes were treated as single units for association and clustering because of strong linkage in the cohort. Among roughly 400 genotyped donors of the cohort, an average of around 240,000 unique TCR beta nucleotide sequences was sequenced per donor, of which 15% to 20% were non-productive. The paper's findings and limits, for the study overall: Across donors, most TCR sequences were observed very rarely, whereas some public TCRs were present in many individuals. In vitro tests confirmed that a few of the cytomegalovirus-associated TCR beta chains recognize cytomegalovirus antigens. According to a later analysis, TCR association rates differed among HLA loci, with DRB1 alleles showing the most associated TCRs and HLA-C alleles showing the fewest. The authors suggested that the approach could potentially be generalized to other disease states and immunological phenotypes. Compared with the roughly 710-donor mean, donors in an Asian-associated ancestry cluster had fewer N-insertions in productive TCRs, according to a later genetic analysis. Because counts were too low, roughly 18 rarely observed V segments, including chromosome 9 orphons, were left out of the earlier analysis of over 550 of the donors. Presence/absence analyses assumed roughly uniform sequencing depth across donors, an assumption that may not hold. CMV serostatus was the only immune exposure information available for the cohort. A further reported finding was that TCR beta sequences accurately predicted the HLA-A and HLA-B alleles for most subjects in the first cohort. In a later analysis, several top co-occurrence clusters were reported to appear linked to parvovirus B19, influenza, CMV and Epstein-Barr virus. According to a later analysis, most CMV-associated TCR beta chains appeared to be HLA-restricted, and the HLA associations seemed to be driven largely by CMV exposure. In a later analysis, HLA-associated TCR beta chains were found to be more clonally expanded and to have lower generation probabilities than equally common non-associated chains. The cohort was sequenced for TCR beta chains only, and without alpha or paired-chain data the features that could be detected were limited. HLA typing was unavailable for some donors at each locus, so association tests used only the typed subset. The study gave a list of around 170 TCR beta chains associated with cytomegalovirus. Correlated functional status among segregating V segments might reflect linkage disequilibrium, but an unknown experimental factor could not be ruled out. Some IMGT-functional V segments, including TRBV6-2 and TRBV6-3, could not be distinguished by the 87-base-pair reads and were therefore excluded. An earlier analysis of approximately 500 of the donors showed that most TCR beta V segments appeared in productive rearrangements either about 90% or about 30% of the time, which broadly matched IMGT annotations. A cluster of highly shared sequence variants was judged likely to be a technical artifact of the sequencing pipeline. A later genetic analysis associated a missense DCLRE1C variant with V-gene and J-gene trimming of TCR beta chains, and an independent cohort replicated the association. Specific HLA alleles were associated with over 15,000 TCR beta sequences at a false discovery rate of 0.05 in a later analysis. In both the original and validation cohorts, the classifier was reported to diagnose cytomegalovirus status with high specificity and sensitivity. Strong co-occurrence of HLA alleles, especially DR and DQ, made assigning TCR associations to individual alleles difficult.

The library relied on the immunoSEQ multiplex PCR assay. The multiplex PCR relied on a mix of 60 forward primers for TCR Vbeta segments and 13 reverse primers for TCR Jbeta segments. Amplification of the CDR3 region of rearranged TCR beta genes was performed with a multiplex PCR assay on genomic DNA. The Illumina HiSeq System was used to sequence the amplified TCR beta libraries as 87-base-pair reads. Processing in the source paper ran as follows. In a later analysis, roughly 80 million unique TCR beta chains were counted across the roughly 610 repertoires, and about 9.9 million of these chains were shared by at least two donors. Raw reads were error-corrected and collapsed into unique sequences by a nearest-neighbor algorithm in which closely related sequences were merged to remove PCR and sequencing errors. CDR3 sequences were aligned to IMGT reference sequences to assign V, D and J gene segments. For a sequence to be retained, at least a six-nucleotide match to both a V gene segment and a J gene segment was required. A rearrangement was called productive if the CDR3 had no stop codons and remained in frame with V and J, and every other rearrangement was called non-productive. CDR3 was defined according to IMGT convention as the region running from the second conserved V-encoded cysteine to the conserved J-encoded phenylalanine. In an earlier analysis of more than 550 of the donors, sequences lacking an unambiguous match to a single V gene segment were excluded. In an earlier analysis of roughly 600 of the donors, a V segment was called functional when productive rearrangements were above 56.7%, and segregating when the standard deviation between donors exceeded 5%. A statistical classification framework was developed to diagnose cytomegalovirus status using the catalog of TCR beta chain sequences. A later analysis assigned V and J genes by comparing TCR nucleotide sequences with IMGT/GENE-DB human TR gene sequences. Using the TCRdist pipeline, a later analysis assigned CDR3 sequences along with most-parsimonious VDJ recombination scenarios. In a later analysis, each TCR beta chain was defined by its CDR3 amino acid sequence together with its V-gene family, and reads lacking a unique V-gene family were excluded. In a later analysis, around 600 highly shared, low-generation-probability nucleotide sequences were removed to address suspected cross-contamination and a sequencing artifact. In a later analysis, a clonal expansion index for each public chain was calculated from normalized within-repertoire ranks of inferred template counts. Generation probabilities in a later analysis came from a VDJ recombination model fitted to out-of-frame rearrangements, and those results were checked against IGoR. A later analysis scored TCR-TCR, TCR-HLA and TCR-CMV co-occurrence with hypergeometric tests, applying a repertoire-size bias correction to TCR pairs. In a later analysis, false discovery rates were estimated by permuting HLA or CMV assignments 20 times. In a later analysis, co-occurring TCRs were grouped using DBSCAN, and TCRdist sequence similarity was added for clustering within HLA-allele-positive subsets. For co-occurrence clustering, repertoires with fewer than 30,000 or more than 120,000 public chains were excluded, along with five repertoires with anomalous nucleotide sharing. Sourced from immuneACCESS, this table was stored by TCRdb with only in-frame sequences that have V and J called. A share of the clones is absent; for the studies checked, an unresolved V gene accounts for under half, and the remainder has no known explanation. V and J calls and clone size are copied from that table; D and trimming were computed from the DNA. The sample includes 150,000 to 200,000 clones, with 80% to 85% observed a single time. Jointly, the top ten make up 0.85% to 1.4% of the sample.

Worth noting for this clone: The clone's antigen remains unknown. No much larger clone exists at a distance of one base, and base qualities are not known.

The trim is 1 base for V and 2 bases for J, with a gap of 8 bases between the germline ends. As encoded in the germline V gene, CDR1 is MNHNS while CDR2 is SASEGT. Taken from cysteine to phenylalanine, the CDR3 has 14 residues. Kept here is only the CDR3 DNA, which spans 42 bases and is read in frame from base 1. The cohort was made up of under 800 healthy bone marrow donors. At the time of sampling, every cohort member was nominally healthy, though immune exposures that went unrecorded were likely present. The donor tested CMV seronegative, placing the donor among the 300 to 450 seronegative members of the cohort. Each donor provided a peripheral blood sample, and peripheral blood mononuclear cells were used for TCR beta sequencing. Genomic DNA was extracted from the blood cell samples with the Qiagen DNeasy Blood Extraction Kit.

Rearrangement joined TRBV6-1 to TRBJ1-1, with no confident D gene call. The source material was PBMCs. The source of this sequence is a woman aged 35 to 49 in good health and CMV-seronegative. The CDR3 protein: CASSEVGRNTEAFF. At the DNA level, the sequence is TGTGCCAGCAGTGAAGTTGGCAGAAACACTGAAGCTTTCTTT.